These 18 T cell receptor beta chains came from one sample sequenced in a study of T cell repertoires in cytomegalovirus infection. TCRdb passed the reads through MiXCR, listing each CDR3 protein once. The table lists under 150,000 distinct CDR3 sequences, roughly 9% of them singletons, with over 9.5% in the top ten. Specimen: PBMCs. The receptors come from a human donor in good health (CMV status not recorded). Some clones in this sample may be carry-over from other donors' samples.

This clonotype was seen many times. The chain couples TRBV30 to TRBJ1-1, with D uncertain. Germline CDR1 is GTSNPN and CDR2 is SVGIG (reference sequence). V gave up 2 bases and J gave up 3 bases, with 7 bases separating them. The length of the CDR3 is 12 residues. The CDR3 spells CAWSPSDTEAFF. CDR3 in DNA: TGTGCCTGGAGTCCATCGGACACTGAAGCTTTCTTT.

This clonotype was picked up many times. The chain is built from TRBV28 and TRBJ1-1; D is undetermined. The V and J ends lost 2 bases and 7 bases respectively, with 11 bases between them. The germline gives CDR1 MDHEN, CDR2 SYDVKM. The CDR3 consists of 13 residues. In nucleotides, the CDR3 is TGTGCCAGCAGTTTAACGGGTCGATTTGAAGCTTTCTTT. It codes for CASSLTGRFEAFF.

This clonotype came up many times. The chain combines TRBV4-2 with TRBJ1-2; maybe TRBD1 (6 bases). CDR1 LGHNA and CDR2 YNFKEQ come from the germline V gene. This CDR3 region has 15 residues. Trimming took off 1 base at V and 8 bases at J, with 17 bases between the two ends. This CDR3 reads CASSQADDRMDGYTF. For the CDR3, the DNA is TGTGCCAGCAGCCAAGCGGACGACAGGATGGACGGCTACACCTTC.

V and J are TRBV20-1 and TRBJ1-5, with D uncertain. The V and J ends lost 0 bases and 3 bases respectively, with 12 bases between them. The CDR3 length is 15 residues. Germline V CDR1 and CDR2: DFQATT, SNEGSKA (reference sequence). The CDR3 sequence is CSARESGSINQPQHF. The CDR3 DNA is TGCAGTGCTAGAGAATCTGGCAGCATCAATCAGCCCCAGCATTTT.

This clonotype was observed at least ten times. The chain uses TRBV7-2 and TRBJ2-7; 9 bases are shared with TRBD2. V dropped 6 bases and J dropped 2; count of bases not matched to a gene: 5. The germline gives CDR1 SGHTA, CDR2 FQGNSA. The CDR3 extends over 14 amino acids. The CDR3 coding sequence is TGTGCCAGCAGTTCGACTAGCGGTGCCTACGAGCAGTACTTC. This gives the protein CASSSTSGAYEQYF. Full variable domain (remainder filled in from reference TRBV7-2 and TRBJ2-7): GAGVSQSPSNKVTEKGKDVELRCDPISGHTALYWYRQSLGQGLEFLIYFQGNSAPDKSGLPSDRFSAERTGGSVSTLTIQRTQQEDSAVYLCASSSTSGAYEQYFGPGTRLTVT.

This clonotype has just a few counts. This chain connects TRBV6-8 to TRBJ1-5; D unresolved. V gave up 5 bases and J gave up 9 bases, with 11 bases separating them. This CDR3 has 12 amino acids. Germline V gene sequence: CDR1 MNHGY, CDR2 SAAAGT. This CDR3 is CASSLPGVPQHF. The CDR3 DNA is TGTGCCAGCAGTCTCCCTGGGGTGCCCCAGCATTTT.

This clonotype was detected ten times or more. The chain recombines TRBV12-3 or TRBV12-4 with TRBJ1-1, with 7 nucleotides matching TRBD1. The CDR3 consists of 15 residues. After removal of 4 bases from V and 4 bases from J, the junction contained 9 bases not matched to a gene. CDR3 sequence reads: CASSSVRGVGTEAFF. CDR3 bases: TGTGCCAGCAGTTCTGTCAGGGGGGTGGGCACTGAAGCTTTCTTT.

This clonotype was counted ten times or more. The J gene is TRBJ2-7, the V gene TRBV28; 7 bases fit TRBD1. Germline CDR1 MDHEN, CDR2 SYDVKM. J gave up 6 bases and V 6 bases, and 5 bases lay outside the gene matches. CDR3 length equals 12 residues. The DNA of the CDR3 is TGTGCCAGCAGCTCTCCAGGGGGCGAGCAGTACTTC. Its translation: CASSSPGGEQYF.

In this sample, this clonotype turned up many times. V is TRBV20-1 and J is TRBJ2-3; TRBD2 matches 12 bases. Looked up from germline, CDR1 is DFQATT and CDR2 is SNEGSKA (reference sequence). This CDR3 spans 15 amino acids. Trimming at V came to 5 bases and at J to 0 bases, leaving 3 bases not matched to a gene. CDR3 sequence reads: CSALAGGGSTDTQYF. Written as DNA, the CDR3 is TGCAGTGCTCTAGCGGGGGGGGGCAGCACAGATACGCAGTATTTT.

This clonotype was counted ten times or more. This chain links TRBV6-6 with TRBJ1-5; D is uncertain. Germline-derived CDR1 and CDR2 are MNHNY and SVGAGI (reference sequence). The CDR3 contains 13 residues. Between the trimmed V and J ends, which lost 2 bases and 6 bases, there was a span of 8 bases. DNA of the CDR3: TGTGCCAGCAGTTACAGGGAACCTCAGCCCCAGCATTTT. It yields the protein CASSYREPQPQHF.

In its sample, this clonotype was seen many times. The gene calls are TRBV11-2 and TRBJ1-3; a possible D gene is TRBD1 (6 bases). V lost 0 bases and J lost 0, with 12 bases in between. This CDR3 is 17 amino acids long. Germline V gene lookup returns CDR1 SGHAT and CDR2 FQNNGV. CDR3 sequence reads: CASSLDLAGASGNTIYF. CDR3 sequence (DNA): TGTGCCAGCAGCTTAGATCTGGCAGGGGCCTCTGGAAACACCATATATTTT.

This clonotype has at least ten counts. The chain recombines TRBV28 with TRBJ1-5; D gene unclear. The CDR3 runs 14 residues. CDR1 and CDR2 from the germline V gene are MDHEN and SYDVKM. Trimming shortened V by 7 bases and J by 3 bases, and 13 bases separated the two germline ends. The CDR3 bases are TGTGCCAGCAATTCGGGCTGGCCCAATCAGCCCCAGCATTTT. Translating it yields CASNSGWPNQPQHF.

This clonotype was observed at least ten times. The J gene is TRBJ2-7, the V gene TRBV4-2; a possible D gene is TRBD2 (6 bases). Germline V lookup: CDR1 LGHNA, CDR2 YNFKEQ. The CDR3 spans 15 residues. The ends were cut back, 2 bases at V and 4 bases at J, with 15 bases in the middle. DNA for the CDR3: TGTGCCAGCAGCCAACAGACTAGATCCCCTTACGAGCAGTACTTC. Residues: CASSQQTRSPYEQYF.

This chain joins TRBV20-1 and TRBJ2-3; D not resolved. Per germline, CDR1 DFQATT and CDR2 SNEGSKA (reference sequence). The CDR3 covers 13 residues. V gave up 5 bases and J gave up 3 bases, with 12 bases separating them. The CDR3 region is CSAAPRLTDTQYF. Here the CDR3 DNA reads TGCAGTGCTGCACCGAGACTGACAGATACGCAGTATTTT.

This clonotype was counted ten times or more. The V gene is TRBV2, the J gene TRBJ1-2, with a weak D call TRBD1 (5 bases). V shed 9 bases and J shed 8 bases, with 19 bases lying between them. The CDR3 extends over 13 amino acids. Per germline, CDR1 SNHLY and CDR2 FYNNEI. The CDR3 region is CASQTIGAGGYTF. CDR3 sequence (DNA): TGTGCCAGTCAGACGATCGGCGCAGGGGGCTACACCTTC.

This clonotype was detected many times. This chain joins TRBV5-5 and TRBJ2-1; TRBD1 matches 11 bases. The V segment lost 4 bases and the J segment 6 bases; nucleotides outside the gene matches: 9. Per germline, CDR1 SGHKS and CDR2 YYEKEE (reference sequence). CDR3 length equals 16 residues. The CDR3 loop is CASSLQGTGGFNEQFF. The CDR3 DNA sequence: TGTGCCAGCAGCCTCCAAGGGACAGGGGGTTTCAATGAGCAGTTCTTC.

Many counts were recorded for this clonotype. This chain links TRBV7-9 with TRBJ2-1; 8 nucleotides line up with TRBD2. Trimming cost V 1 base and J 8 bases; bases outside gene matches: 7. Germline V gene lookup returns CDR1 SEHNR and CDR2 FQNEAQ (reference sequence). This CDR3 is 15 amino acids long. The CDR3 loop reads CASSLGGAGVDEQFF. DNA for the CDR3: TGTGCCAGCAGCTTAGGAGGAGCGGGGGTCGATGAGCAGTTCTTC.

The J gene is TRBJ2-3, the V gene TRBV7-7; D unresolved. The V end lost 2 bases, the J end lost 1 base, and 7 bases lay between the germline ends. Germline assignment: CDR1 SSHAT and CDR2 FNYEAQ (reference sequence). The CDR3 runs to 14 residues. This CDR3 is CASSLSFGTDTQYF. CDR3 DNA sequence: TGTGCCAGCAGCTTATCTTTTGGCACAGATACGCAGTATTTT.